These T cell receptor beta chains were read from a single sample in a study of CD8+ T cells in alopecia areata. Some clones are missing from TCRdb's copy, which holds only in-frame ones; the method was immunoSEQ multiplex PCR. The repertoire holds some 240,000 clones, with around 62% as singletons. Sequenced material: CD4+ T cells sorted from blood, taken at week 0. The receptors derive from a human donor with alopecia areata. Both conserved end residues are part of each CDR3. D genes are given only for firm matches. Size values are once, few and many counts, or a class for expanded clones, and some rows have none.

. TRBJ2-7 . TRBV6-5 CASSYTRQGTDEQYF TGTGCCAGCAGTTACACGCGGCAGGGAACAGACGAGCAGTACTTC
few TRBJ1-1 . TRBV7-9 CASSSNRRNTEAFF TGTGCCAGCAGCTCCAACAGGAGGAACACTGAAGCTTTCTTT
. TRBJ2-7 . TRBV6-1 CASSERFASVDEQYF TGTGCCAGCAGTGAAAGATTTGCCTCCGTGGACGAGCAGTACTTC
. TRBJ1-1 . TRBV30 CAWTVGLGRGAEAFF TGTGCCTGGACCGTAGGTCTGGGACGAGGCGCTGAAGCTTTCTTT
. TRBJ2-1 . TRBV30 CAWSLLELSSYNEQFF TGTGCCTGGAGCCTGCTCGAGCTGAGCTCCTACAATGAGCAGTTCTTC
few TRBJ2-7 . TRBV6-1 CASRGRRDWEQYF TGTGCCAGCAGAGGAAGACGGGATTGGGAGCAGTACTTC
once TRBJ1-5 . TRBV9 CASSVVGGPQHF TGTGCCAGCAGCGTAGTTGGAGGGCCCCAGCATTTT
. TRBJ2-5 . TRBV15 CATSRGGAQETQYF TGTGCCACCAGCAGAGGGGGGGCTCAAGAGACCCAGTACTTC
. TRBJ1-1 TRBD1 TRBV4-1 CASSQPRQGRKAEAFF TGCGCCAGCAGCCAACCCCGACAGGGGCGAAAGGCTGAAGCTTTCTTT
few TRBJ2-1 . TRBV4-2 CASSQEGEGPYNEQFF TGTGCCAGCAGCCAAGAAGGGGAAGGGCCCTACAATGAGCAGTTCTTC
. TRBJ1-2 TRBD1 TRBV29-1 CSVEVQGRAYGYTF TGCAGCGTTGAAGTACAGGGGAGGGCCTATGGCTACACCTTC